A selection of T cell receptor beta chains follows, all from one sample in a study of blood T cell repertoires in COVID-19. Only in-frame clones appear in the TCRdb table, and some are missing; sequencing was by immunoSEQ multiplex PCR. The data contain 70,000 or so clones, roughly 80% of them singletons. The source material was peripheral blood. The receptor set was obtained from a man in his 60s with acute or convalescent COVID-19. The CDR3 runs from the conserved cysteine through the conserved F or W. Fields, in order: J gene, clone size, D gene, V gene, CDR3 length, CDR3 DNA, CDR3 protein. D genes are given only for firm matches. Size is omitted from some rows. Given values are once, few, many or a class for expanded clones.

>TRBJ1-1|NA|NA|TRBV6-1|14
TGTGCCAGCAGTGAAGTACAGATGAACACTGAAGCTTTCTTT
CASSEVQMNTEAFF
>TRBJ1-5|NA|TRBD1|TRBV11-2|15
TGTGCCAGCAGCTTGGGACAGGGGTTAAATCAGCCCCAGCATTTT
CASSLGQGLNQPQHF
>TRBJ1-1|NA|TRBD1|TRBV4-1|13
TGCGCCAGCACACAGACAGGGTTTGCTGAAGCTTTCTTT
CASTQTGFAEAFF
>TRBJ1-1|NA|NA|TRBV5-8|17
TGTGCCAGCAGCTTTAATTTTGCAGGGTTTTCCAACACTGAAGCTTTCTTT
CASSFNFAGFSNTEAFF
>TRBJ2-2|NA|TRBD1|TRBV9|16
TGTGCCAGCAGCTGGGGTCCGGACAGGGGCACCGGGGAGCTGTTTTTT
CASSWGPDRGTGELFF
>TRBJ1-2|NA|TRBD1|TRBV5-1|15
TGCGCCAGCAGCTTGGACAGGGGTGCGGACTATGGCTACACCTTC
CASSLDRGADYGYTF
>TRBJ1-2|NA|NA|TRBV4-2|15
TGTGCCAGCAGCCAAGGAGCCGAGAGAGGGTATGGCTACACCTTC
CASSQGAERGYGYTF
>TRBJ1-5|NA|TRBD1|TRBV27|14
TGTGCCAGCAGTTTGGGGACAGGGTCCCAGCCCCAGCATTTT
CASSLGTGSQPQHF
>TRBJ2-7|NA|NA|TRBV19|15
TGTGCCAGTAGTACCCTGACAGCAAACTCCTACGAGCAGTACTTC
CASSTLTANSYEQYF
>TRBJ1-4|once|NA|TRBV5-4|15
TGTGCCAGCAGCTTTTCGGTAAACGGGGGAGAAAAACTGTTTTTT
CASSFSVNGGEKLFF
>TRBJ2-1|NA|NA|TRBV6-5|13
TGTGCCAGCGCTGAGGACAGCTACAATGAGCAGTTCTTC
CASAEDSYNEQFF
>TRBJ2-2|NA|NA|TRBV7-2|15
TGTGCCAGCAGCTTAGGCCTAGCGAACACCGGGGAGCTGTTTTTT
CASSLGLANTGELFF
>TRBJ1-2|NA|TRBD1|TRBV19|16
TGTGCCAGTAGCAGAGATGGGACAGGGATTAACTATGGCTACACCTTC
CASSRDGTGINYGYTF
>TRBJ2-2|NA|TRBD1|TRBV27|16
TGTGCCAGCAGTTTATATGGGACAGGGGGCACCGGGGAGCTGTTTTTT
CASSLYGTGGTGELFF
>TRBJ2-5|NA|TRBD1|TRBV5-1|15
TGCGCCAGCAGCTTAACAGGGGGCAAACAAGAGACCCAGTACTTC
CASSLTGGKQETQYF
>TRBJ2-7|NA|TRBD1|TRBV10-3|13
TGTGCCATCACCCGGGACAGTTCCTACGAGCAGTACTTC
CAITRDSSYEQYF
>TRBJ1-2|NA|TRBD1|TRBV14|13
TGTGCCAGCAGCCAACCGACAGGGCATGGCTACACCTTC
CASSQPTGHGYTF
>TRBJ2-6|NA|NA|TRBV5-8|19
TGTGCCAGCAGCTTGGCCACGGAGGGCGTCCTCTCTGGGGCCAACGTCCTGACTTTC
CASSLATEGVLSGANVLTF
>TRBJ2-3|NA|TRBD2|TRBV7-9|15
TGTGCCTTACAAGTTAGCGGGGCTAGCACAGATACGCAGTATTTT
CALQVSGASTDTQYF
>TRBJ1-1|once|TRBD1|TRBV5-1|18
TGCGCCAGCAGGCCGAACGCCCCGGGACAGGGAGTGAACACTGAAGCTTTCTTT
CASRPNAPGQGVNTEAFF
>TRBJ1-1|NA|NA|TRBV2|14
TGTGCCAGCACCCCTCGGGGGAGACGAGATGAAGCTTTCTTT
CASTPRGRRDEAFF
>TRBJ2-1|once|TRBD2|TRBV6-5|16
TGTGCCAGCAGTTTCGGACTAGCGGGGGGCAGGGATGAGCAGTTCTTC
CASSFGLAGGRDEQFF
>TRBJ2-3|NA|TRBD2|TRBV11-2|16
TGTGCCAGCAGCTTCCTTGGGGGGGGGAGCACAGATACGCAGTATTTT
CASSFLGGGSTDTQYF
>TRBJ2-2|NA|TRBD2|TRBV4-2|18
TGTGCCAGCAGCCAAGCACTAGCGGGGGGGCAAAACACCGGGGAGCTGTTTTTT
CASSQALAGGQNTGELFF
>TRBJ1-5|once|NA|TRBV7-9|13
TGTGCCAGCAGTTCCAACATCAATCAGCCCCAGCATTTT
CASSSNINQPQHF
>TRBJ1-6|NA|TRBD1|TRBV19|15
TGTGCCAGTAGTATCTCGGGACAGGGAATCTCACCCCTCCACTTT
CASSISGQGISPLHF
>TRBJ1-2|NA|NA|TRBV10-3|14
TGTGCCATCAGTGAAGATAGGGGGAACTATGGCTACACCTTC
CAISEDRGNYGYTF
>TRBJ1-4|NA|NA|TRBV7-2|16
TGTGCCAGCAGCTTCTGGTTTCCTACAACTAATGAAAAACTGTTTTTT
CASSFWFPTTNEKLFF
>TRBJ1-2|few|NA|TRBV5-1|12
TGCGCCAGCAGCCCTTCGTTGGGCGGCTACACCTTC
CASSPSLGGYTF
>TRBJ1-5|NA|TRBD1|TRBV4-3|17
TGCGCCAGCAGCCAAGCGCGCTGGGGACAGATCAATCAGCCCCAGCATTTT
CASSQARWGQINQPQHF
>TRBJ2-5|NA|NA|TRBV18|14
TGTGCCAGCTCACCGAAGGACAGAGGAGAGACCCAGTACTTC
CASSPKDRGETQYF
>TRBJ1-1|NA|NA|TRBV12-3/TRBV12-4|13
TGTGCCAGCAGATCTCGGAGGAGCACTGAAGCTTTCTTT
CASRSRRSTEAFF
>TRBJ2-1|NA|TRBD2|TRBV5-1|13
TGCGCCAGCAGCTTGGGGACTAGCAGGGAGCAGTTCTTC
CASSLGTSREQFF
>TRBJ2-1|NA|TRBD2|TRBV30|18
TGTGCCTGGAGCGGACTAGCGGGGGGGAAGAACTCCTACAATGAGCAGTTCTTC
CAWSGLAGGKNSYNEQFF
>TRBJ2-7|many|TRBD1|TRBV7-6|15
TGTGCCAGCAGCCGTTACCGGGACAGATCCTACGAGCAGTACTTC
CASSRYRDRSYEQYF
>TRBJ1-5|NA|NA|TRBV4-3|16
TGCGCCAGCAGCCAAGATATAAAGGGAGGCAATCAGCCCCAGCATTTT
CASSQDIKGGNQPQHF
>TRBJ1-1|NA|NA|TRBV7-6|14
TGTGCCAGCAGCCCCGCGGGGTTCAACACTGAAGCTTTCTTT
CASSPAGFNTEAFF
>TRBJ1-1|NA|TRBD1|TRBV7-2|13
TGTGCCAGCCTTTTGGACAGGGGAACTGAAGCTTTCTTT
CASLLDRGTEAFF
>TRBJ1-2|once|TRBD1|TRBV10-3|14
TGTGCCATAACCCGGGACAGGGGGAACTATGGCTACACCTTC
CAITRDRGNYGYTF